Presented here are 32 T cell receptor beta chains from one specimen sequenced in a study of blood T cell repertoires in COVID-19. The repertoire was sequenced with immunoSEQ multiplex PCR; TCRdb's copy has only in-frame clones and lacks some. This sample has about 110,000 clones, with roughly 69% found just once. Sequenced input: peripheral blood. The receptors originated from a man older than 75 with acute or convalescent COVID-19.

The CDR3 nucleotides read TGTGCCAGCTCACCATGGACACTCTCCTATAATTCACCCCTCCACTTT. Translation: CASSPWTLSYNSPLHF. J is TRBJ1-6 and V is TRBV18; possible D gene TRBD1, 5 bases. CDR3 length equals 16 residues. Germline values: CDR1 KGHSH, CDR2 LQKENI. Trimming removed 2 bases at V and 0 bases at J, with 8 bases between.

V is TRBV6-5 and J is TRBJ2-1, with TRBD2 as a possible D gene (6 bases). V lost 2 bases, J lost 0 bases, and 8 bases lay in between. The length of the CDR3 is 15 residues. Germline assignment: CDR1 MNHEY and CDR2 SVGAGI. The CDR3 region is CASSYGSGSYNEQFF. The CDR3 DNA follows: TGTGCCAGCAGTTACGGTAGCGGCTCCTACAATGAGCAGTTCTTC.

The genes are TRBV7-6 and TRBJ1-6; D is unresolved. CDR3 length equals 11 residues. Germline lookup yields CDR1 SGHVS and CDR2 FNYEAQ. V was shortened by 6 bases and J by 12 bases, with 9 bases between the two germline ends. The CDR3 coding sequence is TGTGCCAGCAGGTCGGAGGGACCCCTCCACTTT. Protein sequence: CASRSEGPLHF.

J is TRBJ2-2 and V is TRBV24-1; tentative D call: TRBD2 (6 bases). Germline V gene data show CDR1 as KGHDR and CDR2 as SFDVKD. The V and J ends lost 3 bases and 5 bases respectively, with 15 bases between them. The CDR3 contains 16 residues. CDR3 residues: CATSDRRVGETGELFF. DNA for the CDR3: TGTGCCACCAGTGATCGGAGGGTCGGGGAGACCGGGGAGCTGTTTTTT.

The chain recombines TRBV6-4 with TRBJ2-3, with 9 bases identical to TRBD1. The CDR3 is 14 amino acids. CDR1 and CDR2 (germline): MRHNA, SNTAGT. The junction had 4 bases not matched to a gene; V was cut back by 8 bases and J by 1 base. CDR3 nucleotide sequence: TGTGCCAGCGCGGGACAGGGCGGCACAGATACGCAGTATTTT. It translates to CASAGQGGTDTQYF.

A few counts support this clone. The chain carries TRBV19 and TRBJ1-1; the D gene is possibly TRBD1 (5 bases). The V gene's germline CDR1 is LNHDA and CDR2 SQIVND (reference sequence). Trimming took off 2 bases at V and 4 bases at J, with 11 bases between the two ends. The CDR3 contains 14 residues. The CDR3, as DNA: TGTGCCAGTAGTATACGAGCCGGGGGCACTGAAGCTTTCTTT. This codes for CASSIRAGGTEAFF.

V usage is TRBV25-1 and J usage is TRBJ1-2; weak D call: TRBD1 (6 bases). CDR3 length equals 13 residues. Trimming took off 3 bases at V and 2 bases at J, with 7 bases between the two ends. CDR1 is MGHDK, CDR2 SYGVNS, per germline. DNA for the CDR3: TGTGCCAGCAGTGAGGGGACAAACTATGGCTACACCTTC. Translated, it gives CASSEGTNYGYTF.

The chain uses TRBV5-1 and TRBJ1-1; 7 positions match TRBD1. CDR1 is SGHRS and CDR2 is YFSETQ in the germline V gene. Unmatched junction bases numbered 6, after V lost 4 bases and J lost 0 bases. There are 15 residues in the CDR3. CDR3 sequence reads: CASSTTGRLNTEAFF. In DNA, the CDR3 is TGCGCCAGCAGCACGACAGGGAGGTTGAACACTGAAGCTTTCTTT. Full variable domain (outside the CDR3, taken from reference TRBV5-1 and TRBJ1-1): KAGVTQTPRYLIKTRGQQVTLSCSPISGHRSVSWYQQTPGQGLQFLFEYFSETQRNKGNFPGRFSGRQFSNSRSEMNVSTLELGDSALYLCASSTTGRLNTEAFFGQGTRLTVV.

CDR3 region: CASKEVLSGNTIYF. The CDR3 DNA reads as TGTGCCAGCAAGGAGGTCCTCTCTGGAAACACCATATATTTT. The chain employs TRBV2 and TRBJ1-3; unclear D gene. Germline CDR1 SNHLY, CDR2 FYNNEI. The ends were cut back, 7 bases at V and 0 bases at J, with 10 bases in the middle. CDR3 length: 14 amino acids.

The genes are TRBV2 and TRBJ2-5; D is possibly TRBD2 (6 bases). Germline CDR1 SNHLY, CDR2 FYNNEI. The CDR3 sequence is 13 residues long. V was pared by 4 bases and J by 5 bases, with 11 bases between. The DNA for the CDR3 is TGTGCCAGCAGTGTTCAACGGGGGGAGACCCAGTACTTC. Amino acid sequence: CASSVQRGETQYF.

By share, this clone ranks as medium-sized. The sample holds other DNA sequences that translate to the same CDR3. V gene TRBV29-1 combines with J gene TRBJ1-5, with D possibly TRBD1 on 5 matching bases. The V end lost 6 bases, the J end lost 0 bases, and 9 bases lay between the germline ends. The V gene's germline CDR1 is SQVTM and CDR2 ANQGSEA. The CDR3 consists of 13 residues. In DNA form, the CDR3 reads TGCAGCGTCGGGGGTAATAGCAATCAGCCCCAGCATTTT. Its protein is CSVGGNSNQPQHF. The complete variable domain, with remaining parts taken from reference TRBV29-1 and TRBJ1-5, reads SAVISQKPSRDICQRGTSLTIQCQVDSQVTMMFWYRQQPGQSLTLIATANQGSEATYESGFVIDKFPISRPNLTFSTLTVSNMSPEDSSIYLCSVGGNSNQPQHFGDGTRLSIL.

This chain joins TRBV7-8 and TRBJ1-1; D is uncertain. Per germline, CDR1 SGHVS and CDR2 FQNEAQ. Trimming pared 1 base from V and 2 bases from J, leaving 11 bases between. CDR3 length: 15 residues. CDR3 nucleotide sequence: TGTGCCAGCAGCTTAGGGGAGTGGGTCAACACTGAAGCTTTCTTT. It is translated as CASSLGEWVNTEAFF.

The chain joins TRBV20-1 to TRBJ2-5; the D gene is possibly TRBD2 (6 bases). The CDR3 covers 13 residues. Germline-derived CDR1 and CDR2 are DFQATT and SNEGSKA (reference sequence). With 3 bases removed from V and 5 bases from J, the gap between germline ends came to 13 bases. CDR3 nucleotide sequence: TGCAGTGCTAGTCGGGGGATAGGTGAGACCCAGTACTTC. Translating it yields CSASRGIGETQYF.

This clone was found many times. This chain uses TRBV2 with TRBJ2-1; TRBD2 is a possible D gene (5 bases). CDR1 and CDR2 (germline): SNHLY, FYNNEI. V lost 8 bases, J lost 1 base, and 9 bases lay in between. The CDR3 spans 13 residues. For the CDR3, the DNA is TGTGCCAGCGGGAGATTGTCCTACAATGAGCAGTTCTTC. Translated: CASGRLSYNEQFF.

The chain links TRBV6-5 to TRBJ1-4, with 7 bases that match TRBD1. The CDR3 is 15 amino acids. The germline gives CDR1 MNHEY, CDR2 SVGAGI. Trimming took 5 bases from V and 5 from J; bases not matched to a gene: 8. CDR3: CASSRRTGFNEKLFF. The DNA for the CDR3 is TGTGCCAGCAGTAGGCGGACAGGCTTCAATGAAAAACTGTTTTTT.

A few counts support this clone. The same CDR3 is also encoded by other DNA sequences in this sample. The chain employs TRBV6-4 and TRBJ2-1; 8 nucleotides line up with TRBD2. Germline V gives CDR1 MRHNA, CDR2 SNTAGT. This CDR3 has 15 residues. V trimming: 3 bases; J trimming: 4 bases; junction bases outside the gene matches: 5. CDR3 DNA sequence: TGTGCCAGCAGTGAAGGGACTAGTGGGTACAATGAGCAGTTCTTC. Translated: CASSEGTSGYNEQFF.

The rearrangement uses TRBV24-1 and TRBJ1-2; D remains ambiguous. CDR3 length equals 13 residues. Germline CDR1 is KGHDR and CDR2 is SFDVKD. V was clipped by 1 base and J by 7 bases, with 9 bases between them. In DNA, the CDR3 is TGTGCCACCAGTGATTTCCCTCATAGTGGCTACACCTTC. Encoded protein: CATSDFPHSGYTF.

This clone was seen only once. This chain connects TRBV28 to TRBJ2-7, with D perhaps matching TRBD1 (6 bases). The CDR3 sequence is 11 residues long. Germline-derived CDR1 and CDR2 are MDHEN and SYDVKM. V was trimmed by 4 bases and J by 6 bases, leaving 7 bases between them. CDR3 DNA sequence: TGTGCCAGCAGTTCAGGGGCCGAGCAGTACTTC. Translation: CASSSGAEQYF.

The rearrangement links TRBV18 to TRBJ2-7, with 7 nucleotides matching TRBD2. Trimming removed 2 bases from V and 2 bases from J; junction bases left unmatched: 3. The V gene's germline CDR1 is KGHSH and CDR2 LQKENI. This CDR3 comprises 14 residues. The CDR3 sequence is CASSPAGLAYEQYF. For the CDR3, the DNA is TGTGCCAGCTCACCAGCCGGACTAGCCTACGAGCAGTACTTC.

V and J are TRBV27 and TRBJ1-1; 9 nucleotides agree with TRBD1. The CDR3 contains 12 residues. Germline values: CDR1 MNHEY, CDR2 SMNVEV (reference sequence). With V trimmed by 8 bases and J by 3 bases, 1 base remained unmatched. The CDR3: CASGTGYTEAFF. CDR3 DNA sequence: TGTGCCAGCGGGACAGGGTACACTGAAGCTTTCTTT.

This clone showed up just a few times. The chain employs TRBV18 and TRBJ2-1; a possible D gene is TRBD2 (6 bases). V lost 5 bases and J lost 9, with 17 bases in between. Germline assignment: CDR1 KGHSH and CDR2 LQKENI. CDR3 length equals 14 residues. In DNA form, the CDR3 reads TGTGCCAGCTCAGGGCAGGGAGGCGTGGGTGAGCAGTTCTTC. Its translation: CASSGQGGVGEQFF.

As regards this clone: Other DNA sequences in this sample translate to the same CDR3. The gene calls are TRBV4-1 and TRBJ2-2; D gene uncertain. CDR3 size: 13 residues. Trimming removed 0 bases at V and 6 bases at J, with 5 bases between. CDR1 MGHRA and CDR2 YSYEKL come from the germline V gene. The CDR3 sequence: CASSQDLAGELFF. The CDR3 DNA reads TGCGCCAGCAGCCAAGACCTAGCCGGGGAGCTGTTTTTT.

The table lists this clone with a count of one. The V and J genes are TRBV28 and TRBJ2-5, with D unresolved. Germline V CDR1 and CDR2: MDHEN, SYDVKM. The CDR3 loop spans 15 amino acids. Trimming removed 5 bases at V and 11 bases at J, with 24 bases between. CDR3 nucleotides: TGTGCCAGCAGTCCCTCCTCGTTACGTCTAAAGGAGCAGTACTTC. This gives the protein CASSPSSLRLKEQYF.

The rearrangement joins TRBV6-5 to TRBJ2-7; 14 bases fit TRBD2. J gave up 11 bases and V 5 bases, and 2 bases lay outside the gene matches. The CDR3 sequence is 12 residues long. From germline, CDR1 is MNHEY and CDR2 SVGAGI. The CDR3 DNA sequence: TGTGCCAGCAGTAAGACTAGCGGGAGGGAGTACTTC. Its protein product is CASSKTSGREYF.

The chain couples TRBV5-4 to TRBJ2-1; D ambiguous. Germline assignment: CDR1 SGHNT and CDR2 YYREEE (reference sequence). This CDR3 contains 13 residues. Trimming cost V 0 bases and J 9 bases, with 10 bases left between them. The CDR3 region is CASSLEVATEQFF. DNA of the CDR3: TGTGCCAGCAGCTTGGAGGTAGCAACTGAGCAGTTCTTC.

The chain has TRBV2 and TRBJ2-1; tentative D call: TRBD1 (5 bases). Germline CDR1 SNHLY, CDR2 FYNNEI. CDR3 length equals 15 residues. Trimming pared 6 bases from V and 2 bases from J, leaving 14 bases between. CDR3 coding DNA: TGTGCCAGCAGCGCGCTGCAGGGCACCTACAATGAGCAGTTCTTC. Residues: CASSALQGTYNEQFF.

Details on this clone: Distinct nucleotide sequences in the sample also encode this CDR3. The V and J genes are TRBV27 and TRBJ1-5; D is ambiguous. The CDR3 is made up of 14 amino acids. Per germline, CDR1 MNHEY and CDR2 SMNVEV (reference sequence). Trimming shortened V by 3 bases and J by 1 base, and 7 bases separated the two germline ends. CDR3 sequence: CASSFRGSNQPQHF. In DNA form, the CDR3 reads TGTGCCAGCAGTTTTCGAGGAAGCAATCAGCCCCAGCATTTT.

Only a few counts were recorded for this clone. The chain is built from TRBV7-8 and TRBJ1-4; D may be TRBD1 (5 bases). Germline CDR1 and CDR2: SGHVS and FQNEAQ. V shed 1 base and J shed 4 bases, with 10 bases lying between them. This CDR3 is built from 15 residues. The DNA of the CDR3 is TGTGCCAGCAGCTTAGTGGCAGGGCTTAATGAAAAACTGTTTTTT. Translated: CASSLVAGLNEKLFF.

In this sample, this clone turned up once. This chain links TRBV5-5 with TRBJ1-5; D is perhaps TRBD1 (6 bases). Germline V CDR1 and CDR2: SGHKS, YYEKEE (reference sequence). Trimming shortened V by 0 bases and J by 6 bases, and 13 bases separated the two germline ends. The CDR3 has 15 residues. DNA for the CDR3: TGTGCCAGCAGCTTGGCCCCAGGGGAGTTTCAGCCCCAGCATTTT. It translates to CASSLAPGEFQPQHF.

This clone was observed once. The same CDR3 also results from other DNA sequences found in this sample. For the CDR3, the DNA is TGTGCCAGCAGCTTAAGACAGGGAGGAACCGGGGAGCTGTTTTTT. It encodes CASSLRQGGTGELFF. The rearrangement links TRBV7-2 to TRBJ2-2; the D gene is possibly TRBD1 (7 bases). CDR1 and CDR2 (germline): SGHTA, FQGNSA. Trimming removed 2 bases from V and 5 bases from J, with 12 bases in between. The CDR3 loop spans 15 amino acids.

This clone has a handful of counts. The chain uses TRBV29-1 and TRBJ2-7, with TRBD1 matching over 8 bases. J lost 4 bases, V lost 7 bases, and 3 bases had no gene match. CDR3 length: 11 residues. CDR1 is SQVTM, CDR2 ANQGSEA, per germline. CDR3: CSADRGYEQYF. The DNA of the CDR3 is TGCAGCGCCGACAGGGGATACGAGCAGTACTTC.

Only a few counts were recorded for this clone. The chain carries TRBV15 and TRBJ2-7; TRBD2 matches 11 bases. After removal of 1 base from V and 3 bases from J, the junction contained 2 bases not matched to a gene. This CDR3 spans 15 amino acids. Germline V gives CDR1 LNHNV, CDR2 YYDKDF (reference sequence). The CDR3 bases are TGTGCCACCAGCAGAGGACTAGCGGGAAACTACGAGCAGTACTTC. This encodes CATSRGLAGNYEQYF.